These 2 T cell receptor beta chains originate from one sample sequenced in a study of T cells in Graves' hyperthyroidism and ophthalmopathy. From RNA transcripts, TCR beta CDR3 regions were amplified. Primed by the HTBI set, a first-round RT-PCR was run on the TCR CDR3. Via MiXCR, TCRdb re-called the multiplex PCR reads, giving one row per CDR3 protein. The sample contains around 430,000 distinct CDR3 sequences, more than 12% of which appear only once. What was sequenced was blood. The receptors stem from a woman aged 25 to 39 with Graves' hyperthyroidism.

This clonotype was detected a few times. The DNA for the CDR3 is TGTGCCAGCAGTGAAGTATCCCGGGGGGCCTTTGGAAACACCATATATTTT. It codes for CASSEVSRGAFGNTIYF. This chain joins TRBV6-1 and TRBJ1-3; weak D call: TRBD1 (6 bases). This CDR3 has 17 amino acids. Between the trimmed V and J ends, which lost 1 base and 3 bases, there was a span of 16 bases. Germline lookup yields CDR1 MNHNS and CDR2 SASEGT.

This clonotype has more than one count but fewer than ten. The chain has TRBV6-1 and TRBJ2-4; D is unresolved. The V gene lost 6 bases and the J gene lost 0 bases, with 18 bases spanning the gap. The germline gives CDR1 MNHNS, CDR2 SASEGT. The CDR3 runs to 17 residues. The CDR3 here is CASSPKLVNLAKNIQYF. CDR3 DNA sequence: TGTGCCAGCAGCCCGAAGCTAGTCAATCTAGCCAAAAACATTCAGTACTTC.